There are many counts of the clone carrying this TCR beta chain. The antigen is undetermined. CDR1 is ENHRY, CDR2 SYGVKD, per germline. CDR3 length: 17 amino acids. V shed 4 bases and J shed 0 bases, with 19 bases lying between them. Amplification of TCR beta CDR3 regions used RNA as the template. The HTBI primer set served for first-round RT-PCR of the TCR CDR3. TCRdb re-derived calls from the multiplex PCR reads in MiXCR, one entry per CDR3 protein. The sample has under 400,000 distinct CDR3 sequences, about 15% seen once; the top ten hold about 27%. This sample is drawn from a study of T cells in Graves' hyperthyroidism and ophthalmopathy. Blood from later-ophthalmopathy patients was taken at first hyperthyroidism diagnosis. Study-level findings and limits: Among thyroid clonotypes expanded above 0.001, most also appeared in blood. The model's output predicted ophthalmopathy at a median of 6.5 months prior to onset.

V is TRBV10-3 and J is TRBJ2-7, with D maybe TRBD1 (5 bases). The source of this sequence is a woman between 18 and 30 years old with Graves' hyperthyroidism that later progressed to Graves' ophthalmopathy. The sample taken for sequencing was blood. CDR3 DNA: TGTGCCATCAGTGCTTTTCAAGGGGCCCGACTCTCCTACGAGCAGTACTTC. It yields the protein CAISAFQGARLSYEQYF.